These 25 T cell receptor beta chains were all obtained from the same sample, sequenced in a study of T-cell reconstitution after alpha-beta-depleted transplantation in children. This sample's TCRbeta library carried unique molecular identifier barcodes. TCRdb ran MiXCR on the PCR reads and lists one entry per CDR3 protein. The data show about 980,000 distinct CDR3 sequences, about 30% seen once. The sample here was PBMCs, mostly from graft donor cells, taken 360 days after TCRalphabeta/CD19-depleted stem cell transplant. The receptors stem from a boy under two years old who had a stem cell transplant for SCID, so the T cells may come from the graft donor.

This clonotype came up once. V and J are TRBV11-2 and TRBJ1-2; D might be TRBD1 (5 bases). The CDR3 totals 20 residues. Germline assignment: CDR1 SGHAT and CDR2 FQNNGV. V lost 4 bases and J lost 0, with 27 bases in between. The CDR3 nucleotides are TGTGCCAGCAGCTCTCACAGGACGGGCAGGATAGATCTCCCTAACTATGGCTACACCTTC. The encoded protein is CASSSHRTGRIDLPNYGYTF.

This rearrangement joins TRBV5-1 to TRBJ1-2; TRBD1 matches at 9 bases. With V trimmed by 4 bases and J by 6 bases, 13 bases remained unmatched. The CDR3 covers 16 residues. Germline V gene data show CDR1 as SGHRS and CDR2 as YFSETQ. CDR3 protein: CASSLPYRGLSHGYTF. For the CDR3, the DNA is TGCGCCAGCAGCCTTCCGTACAGGGGGCTGAGCCATGGCTACACCTTC.

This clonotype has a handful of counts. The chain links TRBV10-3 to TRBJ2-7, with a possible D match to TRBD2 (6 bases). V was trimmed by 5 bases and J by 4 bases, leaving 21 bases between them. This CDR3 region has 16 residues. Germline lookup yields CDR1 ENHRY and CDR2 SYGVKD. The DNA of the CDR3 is TGTGCCATCAGTATCCTAGATGAAGGACTACCTTACGAGCAGTACTTC. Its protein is CAISILDEGLPYEQYF.

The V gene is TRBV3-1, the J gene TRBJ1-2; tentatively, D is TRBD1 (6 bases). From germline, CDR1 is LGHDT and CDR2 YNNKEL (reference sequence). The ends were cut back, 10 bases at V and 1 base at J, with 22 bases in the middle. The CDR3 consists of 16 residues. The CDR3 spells CAMGEPRHRDNYGYTF. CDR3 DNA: TGTGCCATGGGGGAGCCTCGCCACAGGGATAACTATGGCTACACCTTC.

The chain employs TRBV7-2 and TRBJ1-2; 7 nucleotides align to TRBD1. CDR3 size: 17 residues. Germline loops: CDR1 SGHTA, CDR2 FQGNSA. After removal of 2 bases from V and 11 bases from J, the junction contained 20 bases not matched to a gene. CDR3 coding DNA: TGTGCCAGCAGCTTACGCGCCGACAGGGCCACCCCTATGCGGTACACCTTC. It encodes CASSLRADRATPMRYTF.

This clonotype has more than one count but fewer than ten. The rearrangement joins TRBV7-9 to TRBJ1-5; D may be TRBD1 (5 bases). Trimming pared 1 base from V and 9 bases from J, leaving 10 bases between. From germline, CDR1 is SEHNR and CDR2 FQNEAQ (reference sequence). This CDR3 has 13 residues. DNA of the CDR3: TGTGCCAGCAGCTTAGGGGTAGGGGCGCCCCAGCATTTT. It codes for CASSLGVGAPQHF.

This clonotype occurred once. CDR3 protein: CASSAHRDRVEEQYF. CDR3 DNA sequence: TGTGCCAGTAGTGCGCACCGGGACAGGGTCGAGGAGCAGTACTTC. The V and J genes are TRBV19 and TRBJ2-7, with 9 nucleotides matching TRBD1. Germline values: CDR1 LNHDA, CDR2 SQIVND (reference sequence). The CDR3 spans 15 residues. With 5 bases clipped from V and 7 bases from J, the junction kept 12 bases outside the gene matches.

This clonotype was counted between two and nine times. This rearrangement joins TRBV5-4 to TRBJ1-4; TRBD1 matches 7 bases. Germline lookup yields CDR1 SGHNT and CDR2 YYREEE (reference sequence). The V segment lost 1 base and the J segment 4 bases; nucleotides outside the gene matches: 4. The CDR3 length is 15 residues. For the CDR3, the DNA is TGTGCCAGCAGCTTGCAGGGACAGTATAATGAAAAACTGTTTTTT. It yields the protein CASSLQGQYNEKLFF.

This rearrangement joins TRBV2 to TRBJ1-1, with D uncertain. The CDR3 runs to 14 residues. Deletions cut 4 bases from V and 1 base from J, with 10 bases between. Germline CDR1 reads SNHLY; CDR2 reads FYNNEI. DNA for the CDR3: TGTGCCAGCAGTGCTTTGGACCGGAACACTGAAGCTTTCTTT. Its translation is CASSALDRNTEAFF.

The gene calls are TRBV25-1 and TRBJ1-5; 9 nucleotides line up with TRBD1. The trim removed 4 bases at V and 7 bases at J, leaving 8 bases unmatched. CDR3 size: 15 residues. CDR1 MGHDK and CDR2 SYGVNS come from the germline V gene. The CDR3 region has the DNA TGTGCCAGCAGTGGCCCCGGACAGGGGTTCCAGCCCCAGCATTTT. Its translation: CASSGPGQGFQPQHF.

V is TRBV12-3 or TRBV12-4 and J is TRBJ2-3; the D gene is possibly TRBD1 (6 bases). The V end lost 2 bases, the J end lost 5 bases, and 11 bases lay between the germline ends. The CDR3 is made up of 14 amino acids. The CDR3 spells CASSLRRGQDTQYF. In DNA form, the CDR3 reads TGTGCCAGCAGTTTACGCAGGGGCCAAGATACGCAGTATTTT.

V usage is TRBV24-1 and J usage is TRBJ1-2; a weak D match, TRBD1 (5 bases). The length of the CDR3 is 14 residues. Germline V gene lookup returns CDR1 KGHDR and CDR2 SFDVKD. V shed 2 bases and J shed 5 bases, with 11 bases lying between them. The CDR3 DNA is TGTGCCACCAGTGATTCCCGGCGGGGGTATGGCTACACCTTC. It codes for CATSDSRRGYGYTF.

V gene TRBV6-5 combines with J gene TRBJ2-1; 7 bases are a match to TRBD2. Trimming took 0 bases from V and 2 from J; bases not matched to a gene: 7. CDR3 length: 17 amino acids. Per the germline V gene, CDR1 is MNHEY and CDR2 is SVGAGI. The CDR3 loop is CASSYSSSGAPYNEQFF. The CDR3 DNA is TGTGCCAGCAGTTACTCGAGCAGCGGGGCCCCCTACAATGAGCAGTTCTTC.

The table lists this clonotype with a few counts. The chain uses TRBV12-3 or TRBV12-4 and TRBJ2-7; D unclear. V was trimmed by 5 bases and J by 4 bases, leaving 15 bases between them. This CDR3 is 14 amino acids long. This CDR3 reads CASSPLPDLYEQYF. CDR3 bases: TGTGCCAGCAGTCCCCTGCCGGACCTTTACGAGCAGTACTTC.

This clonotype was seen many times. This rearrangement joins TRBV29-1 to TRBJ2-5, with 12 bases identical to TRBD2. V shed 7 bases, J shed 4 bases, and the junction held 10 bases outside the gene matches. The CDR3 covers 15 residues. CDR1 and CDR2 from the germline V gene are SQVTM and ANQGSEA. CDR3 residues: CSASGTSGRRETQYF. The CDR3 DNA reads TGCAGCGCATCCGGGACTAGCGGGCGGCGAGAGACCCAGTACTTC. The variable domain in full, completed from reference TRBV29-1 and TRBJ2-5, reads SAVISQKPSRDICQRGTSLTIQCQVDSQVTMMFWYRQQPGQSLTLIATANQGSEATYESGFVIDKFPISRPNLTFSTLTVSNMSPEDSSIYLCSASGTSGRRETQYFGPGTRLLVL.

This chain's CDR3 is CSVRTQRGPDTQYF. Written as DNA, the CDR3 is TGCAGCGTCCGAACTCAGCGGGGCCCAGATACGCAGTATTTT. The chain has TRBV29-1 and TRBJ2-3; 7 nucleotides agree with TRBD2. The CDR3 consists of 14 residues. The germline V gene has CDR1 SQVTM and CDR2 ANQGSEA. The V gene end was trimmed by 6 bases and the J gene end by 4 bases; junction bases not matched to a gene: 10.

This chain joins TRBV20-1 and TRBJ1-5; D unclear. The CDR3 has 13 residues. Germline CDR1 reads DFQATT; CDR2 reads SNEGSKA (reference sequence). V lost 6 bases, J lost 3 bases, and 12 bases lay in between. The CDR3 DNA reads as TGCAGTGCCGCAGAGACAATCAATCAGCCCCAGCATTTT. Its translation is CSAAETINQPQHF.

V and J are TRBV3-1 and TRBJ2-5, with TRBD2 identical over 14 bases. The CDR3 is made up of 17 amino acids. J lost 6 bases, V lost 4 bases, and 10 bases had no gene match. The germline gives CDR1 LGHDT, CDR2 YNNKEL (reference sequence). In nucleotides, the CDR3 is TGTGCCAGCAGCCTACTCGAGACTAGCGGGGGGGCAAAGACCCAGTACTTC. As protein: CASSLLETSGGAKTQYF.

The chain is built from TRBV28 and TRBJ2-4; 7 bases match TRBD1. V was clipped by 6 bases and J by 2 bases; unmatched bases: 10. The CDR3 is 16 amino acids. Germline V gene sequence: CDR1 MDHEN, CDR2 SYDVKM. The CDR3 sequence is CASSRTGRGTKNIQYF. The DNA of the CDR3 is TGTGCCAGCAGCCGGACAGGAAGAGGAACCAAAAACATTCAGTACTTC.

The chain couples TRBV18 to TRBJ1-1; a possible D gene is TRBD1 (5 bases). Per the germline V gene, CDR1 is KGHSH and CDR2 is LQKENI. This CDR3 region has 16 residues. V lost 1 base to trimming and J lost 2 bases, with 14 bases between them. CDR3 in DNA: TGTGCCAGCTCACCACTAACCGGGGGAGAAAACACTGAAGCTTTCTTT. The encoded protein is CASSPLTGGENTEAFF.

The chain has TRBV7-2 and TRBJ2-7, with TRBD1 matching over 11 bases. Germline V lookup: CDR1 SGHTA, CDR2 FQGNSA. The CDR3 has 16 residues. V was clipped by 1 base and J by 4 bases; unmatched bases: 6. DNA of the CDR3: TGTGCCAGCAGCTTAGATTTTGGGACAGGGGGGTACGAGCAGTACTTC. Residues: CASSLDFGTGGYEQYF.

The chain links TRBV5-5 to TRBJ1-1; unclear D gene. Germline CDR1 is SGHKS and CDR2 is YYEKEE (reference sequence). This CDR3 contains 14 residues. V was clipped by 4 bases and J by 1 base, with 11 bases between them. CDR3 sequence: CASSALSANTEAFF. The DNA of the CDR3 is TGTGCCAGCAGCGCACTGTCAGCGAACACTGAAGCTTTCTTT.

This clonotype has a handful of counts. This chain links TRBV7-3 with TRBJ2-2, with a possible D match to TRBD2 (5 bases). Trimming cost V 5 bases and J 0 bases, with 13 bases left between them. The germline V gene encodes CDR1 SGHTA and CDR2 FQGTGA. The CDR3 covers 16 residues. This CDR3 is CASSLGGPTNTGELFF. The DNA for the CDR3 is TGTGCCAGCAGCCTAGGAGGTCCGACGAACACCGGGGAGCTGTTTTTT. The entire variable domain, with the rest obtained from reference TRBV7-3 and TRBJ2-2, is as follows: GAGVSQTPSNKVTEKGKYVELRCDPISGHTALYWYRQSLGQGPEFLIYFQGTGAADDSGLPNDRFFAVRPEGSVSTLKIQRTERGDSAVYLCASSLGGPTNTGELFFGEGSRLTVL.

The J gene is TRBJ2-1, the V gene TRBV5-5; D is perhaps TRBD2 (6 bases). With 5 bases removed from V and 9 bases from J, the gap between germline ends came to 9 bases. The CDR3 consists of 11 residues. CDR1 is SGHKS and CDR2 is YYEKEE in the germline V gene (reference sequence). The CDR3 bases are TGTGCCAGCAGAAGGAGGGTTGAGCAGTTCTTC. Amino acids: CASRRRVEQFF. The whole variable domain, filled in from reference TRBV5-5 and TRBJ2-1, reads DAGVTQSPTHLIKTRGQQVTLRCSPISGHKSVSWYQQVLGQGPQFIFQYYEKEERGRGNFPDRFSARQFPNYSSELNVNALLLGDSALYLCASRRRVEQFFGPGTRLTVL.

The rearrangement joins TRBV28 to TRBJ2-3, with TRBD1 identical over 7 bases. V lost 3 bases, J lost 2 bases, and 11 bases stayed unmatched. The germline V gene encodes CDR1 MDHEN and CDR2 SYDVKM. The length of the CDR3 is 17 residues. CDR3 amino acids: CASSFGKTGAYTDTQYF. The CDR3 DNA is TGTGCCAGCAGTTTTGGTAAAACAGGGGCATACACAGATACGCAGTATTTT.